This is a list of T cell receptor beta chains from one sample in a study of T-cell reconstitution after alpha-beta-depleted transplantation in children. TCRdb reprocessed the PCR reads with MiXCR, giving one entry per CDR3 protein. Here the sample spans more than 300,000 distinct CDR3 sequences, 15% to 20% being singletons. The sequenced sample was PBMCs, mostly from graft donor cells, obtained 360 days after TCRalphabeta/CD19-depleted stem cell transplant. These receptors came from a male patient aged 2-15 years who had a stem cell transplant for acute lymphoblastic leukemia, so the T cells may come from the graft donor. CDR3s include the opening cysteine and the closing phenylalanine or tryptophan. The order of the fields is D gene, clone size, V gene, J gene, CDR3 protein, CDR3 DNA. A D gene is named only where the DNA matches it firmly. Rows give clone size only sometimes, using once, few, many, or a class for an expanded clone.

d_gene: .; abundance: many; v_gene: TRBV28; j_gene: TRBJ2-1; CDR3aa: CASSLNYNEQFF; CDR3nt: TGTGCCAGCAGCCTCAACTACAATGAGCAGTTCTTC
d_gene: TRBD1; abundance: many; v_gene: TRBV12-3/TRBV12-4; j_gene: TRBJ1-1; CDR3aa: CASSYPGQGLLNTEAFF; CDR3nt: TGTGCCAGCAGCTACCCGGGACAGGGGCTTTTGAACACTGAAGCTTTCTTT
d_gene: .; abundance: many; v_gene: TRBV28; j_gene: TRBJ2-7; CDR3aa: CASRKFYEQYF; CDR3nt: TGTGCCAGCAGAAAATTCTACGAGCAGTACTTC
d_gene: TRBD2; abundance: .; v_gene: TRBV4-3; j_gene: TRBJ2-1; CDR3aa: CASSQDRSAGTSSYNEQFF; CDR3nt: TGCGCCAGCAGCCAAGATCGTTCCGCCGGGACTAGCTCCTACAATGAGCAGTTCTTC
d_gene: .; abundance: many; v_gene: TRBV28; j_gene: TRBJ2-5; CDR3aa: CASSLRRRYEAQYF; CDR3nt: TGTGCCAGCAGTTTAAGACGCCGGTATGAGGCCCAGTACTTC
d_gene: .; abundance: .; v_gene: TRBV4-1; j_gene: TRBJ2-7; CDR3aa: CASSQDHTETPPITEQYF; CDR3nt: TGCGCCAGCAGCCAAGACCATACGGAAACCCCCCCCATTACCGAGCAGTACTTC
d_gene: .; abundance: .; v_gene: TRBV7-8; j_gene: TRBJ2-7; CDR3aa: CASSLLAGPLYEQYF; CDR3nt: TGTGCCAGCAGCTTACTGGCAGGACCCCTTTACGAGCAGTACTTC
d_gene: .; abundance: .; v_gene: TRBV7-7; j_gene: TRBJ2-1; CDR3aa: CASSLNSGNEQFF; CDR3nt: TGTGCTAGCAGCTTAAATTCCGGCAATGAGCAGTTCTTC
d_gene: .; abundance: many; v_gene: TRBV10-2; j_gene: TRBJ2-2; CDR3aa: CASSELHANTGELFF; CDR3nt: TGCGCCAGCAGTGAGCTTCACGCGAACACCGGGGAGCTGTTTTTT
d_gene: .; abundance: few; v_gene: TRBV6-2/TRBV6-3; j_gene: TRBJ2-4; CDR3aa: CASRSDTGTREYF; CDR3nt: TGTGCCAGCAGATCAGACACAGGGACGAGGGAGTACTTC
d_gene: .; abundance: few; v_gene: TRBV30; j_gene: TRBJ2-3; CDR3aa: CAWASITDTQYF; CDR3nt: TGTGCCTGGGCTAGCATCACAGATACGCAGTATTTT
d_gene: TRBD1; abundance: few; v_gene: TRBV28; j_gene: TRBJ2-4; CDR3aa: CASSFWDRLQNIQYF; CDR3nt: TGTGCCAGCAGTTTTTGGGACAGGCTCCAAAACATTCAGTACTTC
d_gene: .; abundance: few; v_gene: TRBV29-1; j_gene: TRBJ2-1; CDR3aa: CSASMRGPYSEQFF; CDR3nt: TGCAGCGCCTCGATGAGGGGTCCCTATAGTGAGCAGTTCTTC
d_gene: .; abundance: few; v_gene: TRBV3-1; j_gene: TRBJ2-7; CDR3aa: CASSQSPLHFYEQYF; CDR3nt: TGTGCCAGCAGCCAAAGCCCCCTTCATTTCTACGAGCAGTACTTC
d_gene: .; abundance: .; v_gene: TRBV11-1; j_gene: TRBJ2-1; CDR3aa: CASSFSAGFYNEQFF; CDR3nt: TGTGCCAGCAGCTTCTCCGCGGGTTTTTACAATGAGCAGTTCTTC
d_gene: .; abundance: .; v_gene: TRBV25-1; j_gene: TRBJ2-7; CDR3aa: CASRAQQGPGGEQYF; CDR3nt: TGTGCCAGCAGGGCCCAACAGGGTCCAGGAGGTGAGCAGTACTTC
d_gene: TRBD1; abundance: once; v_gene: TRBV19; j_gene: TRBJ2-1; CDR3aa: CASSIGQGHYNEQFF; CDR3nt: TGTGCCAGTAGTATCGGACAGGGGCACTACAATGAGCAGTTCTTC
d_gene: TRBD1; abundance: many; v_gene: TRBV6-5; j_gene: TRBJ1-3; CDR3aa: CASSSTGANGNTIYF; CDR3nt: TGTGCCAGCAGTTCCACAGGGGCGAATGGAAACACCATATATTTT
d_gene: .; abundance: .; v_gene: TRBV9; j_gene: TRBJ2-2; CDR3aa: CASSPRSSAGELFF; CDR3nt: TGTGCCAGCAGCCCCCGCTCCTCCGCCGGGGAGCTGTTTTTT
d_gene: TRBD1; abundance: few; v_gene: TRBV4-1; j_gene: TRBJ2-5; CDR3aa: CASSQPDRGGGTQYF; CDR3nt: TGCGCCAGCAGCCAACCGGACAGGGGAGGGGGGACCCAGTACTTC
d_gene: TRBD1; abundance: many; v_gene: TRBV29-1; j_gene: TRBJ2-1; CDR3aa: CSVRTGGPNNEQFF; CDR3nt: TGCAGCGTTAGGACAGGGGGCCCCAACAATGAGCAGTTCTTC
d_gene: TRBD1; abundance: few; v_gene: TRBV7-8; j_gene: TRBJ2-2; CDR3aa: CASSLGQGLPTGELFF; CDR3nt: TGTGCCAGCAGCCTCGGACAGGGGCTACCTACCGGGGAGCTGTTTTTT
d_gene: TRBD1; abundance: .; v_gene: TRBV12-3/TRBV12-4; j_gene: TRBJ1-4; CDR3aa: CASSPRQGSNEKLFF; CDR3nt: TGTGCCAGCAGTCCCCGACAGGGATCCAATGAAAAACTGTTTTTT
d_gene: .; abundance: .; v_gene: TRBV4-3; j_gene: TRBJ2-1; CDR3aa: CASSQGSSNEQFF; CDR3nt: TGCGCCAGCAGCCAGGGTAGCAGTAATGAGCAGTTCTTC
d_gene: .; abundance: few; v_gene: TRBV7-2; j_gene: TRBJ2-3; CDR3aa: CASSPQAERGLNTQYF; CDR3nt: TGTGCCAGCAGCCCCCAAGCGGAGAGGGGGTTGAATACGCAGTATTTT
d_gene: TRBD2; abundance: few; v_gene: TRBV4-2; j_gene: TRBJ2-1; CDR3aa: CASSQGSFGTSGSWNEQFF; CDR3nt: TGTGCCAGCAGCCAAGGCTCCTTCGGGACTAGCGGGAGTTGGAATGAGCAGTTCTTC
d_gene: .; abundance: many; v_gene: TRBV29-1; j_gene: TRBJ2-3; CDR3aa: CSVVSGWKAQYF; CDR3nt: TGCAGCGTTGTCAGCGGTTGGAAGGCGCAGTATTTT
d_gene: TRBD1; abundance: .; v_gene: TRBV29-1; j_gene: TRBJ2-7; CDR3aa: CSVAPTGVYEQYF; CDR3nt: TGCAGCGTTGCCCCCACAGGGGTCTACGAGCAGTACTTC
d_gene: TRBD2; abundance: .; v_gene: TRBV7-2; j_gene: TRBJ2-3; CDR3aa: CASDGGTRIDTDTQYF; CDR3nt: TGTGCCAGCGACGGGGGGACTAGAATTGACACAGATACGCAGTATTTT
d_gene: .; abundance: few; v_gene: TRBV28; j_gene: TRBJ2-1; CDR3aa: CASSLYGSPLRGQFF; CDR3nt: TGTGCCAGCAGTTTATACGGGAGTCCCCTGCGTGGGCAGTTCTTC
d_gene: .; abundance: few; v_gene: TRBV27; j_gene: TRBJ2-1; CDR3aa: CASSPITQAVEQFF; CDR3nt: TGTGCCAGCAGTCCAATCACCCAGGCAGTCGAGCAGTTCTTC
d_gene: .; abundance: few; v_gene: TRBV7-2; j_gene: TRBJ2-5; CDR3aa: CASSLARAKYQETQYF; CDR3nt: TGTGCCAGCAGCTTAGCCCGGGCTAAGTACCAAGAGACCCAGTACTTC
d_gene: TRBD2; abundance: few; v_gene: TRBV6-2/TRBV6-3; j_gene: TRBJ2-3; CDR3aa: CASSYSGGLAATQYF; CDR3nt: TGTGCCAGCAGTTACTCGGGTGGACTAGCGGCGACGCAGTATTTT
d_gene: .; abundance: few; v_gene: TRBV6-2/TRBV6-3; j_gene: TRBJ2-1; CDR3aa: CASSYGKQANEQFF; CDR3nt: TGTGCCAGCAGTTACGGGAAACAGGCCAATGAGCAGTTCTTC
d_gene: .; abundance: few; v_gene: TRBV5-5; j_gene: TRBJ2-3; CDR3aa: CASRLQGDTQYF; CDR3nt: TGTGCCAGCAGGCTACAGGGAGATACGCAGTATTTT
d_gene: .; abundance: few; v_gene: TRBV5-1; j_gene: TRBJ2-3; CDR3aa: CASSGQGQAGVSTDTQYF; CDR3nt: TGCGCCAGCAGCGGACAGGGACAAGCGGGAGTGAGCACAGATACGCAGTATTTT
d_gene: .; abundance: .; v_gene: TRBV7-8; j_gene: TRBJ2-4; CDR3aa: CASSLSPGEEYF; CDR3nt: TGTGCCAGCAGCTTAAGTCCGGGGGAAGAGTACTTC
d_gene: .; abundance: few; v_gene: TRBV4-2; j_gene: TRBJ2-7; CDR3aa: CASSQVGVDSYEQYF; CDR3nt: TGTGCCAGCAGCCAAGTGGGCGTGGACTCATACGAGCAGTACTTC
d_gene: .; abundance: .; v_gene: TRBV15; j_gene: TRBJ2-3; CDR3aa: CATTHEGGTDTQYF; CDR3nt: TGTGCCACCACCCACGAGGGCGGCACAGATACGCAGTATTTT
d_gene: .; abundance: .; v_gene: TRBV6-6; j_gene: TRBJ1-6; CDR3aa: CASSNPGEPLHF; CDR3nt: TGTGCCAGCAGTAACCCAGGGGAACCCCTCCACTTT
d_gene: .; abundance: few; v_gene: TRBV4-2; j_gene: TRBJ2-7; CDR3aa: CASSHPGTGSYEQYF; CDR3nt: TGTGCCAGCAGCCACCCGGGGACGGGATCCTACGAGCAGTACTTC
d_gene: TRBD1; abundance: many; v_gene: TRBV12-3/TRBV12-4; j_gene: TRBJ2-2; CDR3aa: CASRLDRADTGELFF; CDR3nt: TGTGCCAGCAGACTCGACAGGGCGGACACCGGGGAGCTGTTTTTT
d_gene: .; abundance: many; v_gene: TRBV7-8; j_gene: TRBJ1-3; CDR3aa: CASSLRFSGNTIYF; CDR3nt: TGTGCCAGCAGCTTACGATTCTCTGGAAACACCATATATTTT
d_gene: TRBD2; abundance: .; v_gene: TRBV3-1; j_gene: TRBJ2-1; CDR3aa: CASSHRGRGYNEQFF; CDR3nt: TGTGCCAGCAGCCATAGAGGGAGGGGATACAATGAGCAGTTCTTC
d_gene: TRBD1; abundance: few; v_gene: TRBV12-3/TRBV12-4; j_gene: TRBJ1-2; CDR3aa: CASSQTPRTGGGYTF; CDR3nt: TGTGCCAGCAGTCAGACGCCCCGGACAGGTGGTGGCTACACCTTC
d_gene: .; abundance: .; v_gene: TRBV27; j_gene: TRBJ1-2; CDR3aa: CASSVGTEPLYGYTF; CDR3nt: TGTGCCAGCAGTGTCGGGACGGAGCCCCTTTATGGCTACACCTTC
d_gene: .; abundance: .; v_gene: TRBV5-1; j_gene: TRBJ2-7; CDR3aa: CASSPNGQSAVSYEQYF; CDR3nt: TGCGCCAGCAGCCCTAATGGACAGTCGGCGGTCTCCTACGAGCAGTACTTC
d_gene: .; abundance: few; v_gene: TRBV29-1; j_gene: TRBJ2-5; CDR3aa: CSVVIRGALAETQYF; CDR3nt: TGCAGCGTTGTAATCCGGGGGGCTTTGGCGGAGACCCAGTACTTC
d_gene: .; abundance: .; v_gene: TRBV5-1; j_gene: TRBJ2-2; CDR3aa: CASSSNRPGQTTGELFF; CDR3nt: TGCGCCAGCAGCTCCAACCGGCCGGGACAAACCACCGGGGAGCTGTTTTTT
d_gene: TRBD2; abundance: .; v_gene: TRBV20-1; j_gene: TRBJ2-1; CDR3aa: CSASSGSTVNEQFF; CDR3nt: TGCAGTGCTAGTAGCGGGAGTACCGTCAATGAGCAGTTCTTC
d_gene: TRBD2; abundance: .; v_gene: TRBV20-1; j_gene: TRBJ2-1; CDR3aa: CSARETGTSGYNEQFF; CDR3nt: TGCAGTGCTAGAGAGACAGGGACTAGCGGCTACAATGAGCAGTTCTTC
d_gene: TRBD1; abundance: few; v_gene: TRBV11-1; j_gene: TRBJ2-6; CDR3aa: CASSWTGAQYSGANVLTF; CDR3nt: TGTGCCAGCAGCTGGACAGGGGCCCAATACTCTGGGGCCAACGTCCTGACTTTC
d_gene: .; abundance: .; v_gene: TRBV5-1; j_gene: TRBJ2-1; CDR3aa: CASSLGDQSYNEQFF; CDR3nt: TGCGCCAGCAGCTTGGGGGATCAGTCCTACAATGAGCAGTTCTTC
d_gene: .; abundance: many; v_gene: TRBV20-1; j_gene: TRBJ2-6; CDR3aa: CSAREGGSRANVLTF; CDR3nt: TGCAGTGCTAGAGAGGGCGGTTCCCGGGCCAACGTCCTGACTTTC
d_gene: .; abundance: many; v_gene: TRBV12-3/TRBV12-4; j_gene: TRBJ2-4; CDR3aa: CASSLIEYKNIQYF; CDR3nt: TGTGCCAGCAGCCTCATAGAATACAAAAACATTCAGTACTTC